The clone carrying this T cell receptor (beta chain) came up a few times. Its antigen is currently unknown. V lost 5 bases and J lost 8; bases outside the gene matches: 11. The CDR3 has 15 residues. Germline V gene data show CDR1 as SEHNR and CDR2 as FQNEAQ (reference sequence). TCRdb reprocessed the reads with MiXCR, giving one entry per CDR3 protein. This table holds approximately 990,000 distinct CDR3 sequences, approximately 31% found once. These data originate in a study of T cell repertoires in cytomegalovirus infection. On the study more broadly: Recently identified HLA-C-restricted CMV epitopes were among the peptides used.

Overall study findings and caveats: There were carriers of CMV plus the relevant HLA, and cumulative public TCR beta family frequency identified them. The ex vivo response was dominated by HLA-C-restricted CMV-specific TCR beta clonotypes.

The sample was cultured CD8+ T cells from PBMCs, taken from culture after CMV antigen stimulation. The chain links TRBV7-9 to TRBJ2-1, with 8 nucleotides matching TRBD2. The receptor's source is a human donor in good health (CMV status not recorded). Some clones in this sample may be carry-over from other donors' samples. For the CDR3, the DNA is TGTGCCAGCAGCCCCCGGGCCCCCGGGGGGGATGAGCAGTTCTTC. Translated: CASSPRAPGGDEQFF.